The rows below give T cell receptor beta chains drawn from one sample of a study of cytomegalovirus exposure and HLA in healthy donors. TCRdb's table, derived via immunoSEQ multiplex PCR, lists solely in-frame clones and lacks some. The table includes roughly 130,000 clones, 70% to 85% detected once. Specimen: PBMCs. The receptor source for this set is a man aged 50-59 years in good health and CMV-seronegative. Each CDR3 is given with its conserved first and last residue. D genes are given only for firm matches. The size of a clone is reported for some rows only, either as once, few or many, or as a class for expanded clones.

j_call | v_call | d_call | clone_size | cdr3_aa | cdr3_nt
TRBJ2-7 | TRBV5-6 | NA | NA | CASSLALESYEQYF | TGTGCCAGCAGCTTGGCCCTGGAGAGCTACGAGCAGTACTTC
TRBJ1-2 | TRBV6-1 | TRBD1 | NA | CASSETGGYGYTF | TGTGCCAGCAGTGAGACAGGGGGCTATGGCTACACCTTC
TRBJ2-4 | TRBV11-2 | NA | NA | CASTTTLAKNIQYF | TGTGCCAGCACCACGACTCTAGCCAAAAACATTCAGTACTTC
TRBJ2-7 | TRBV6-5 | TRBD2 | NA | CASSYRSGDYEQYF | TGTGCCAGCAGTTATCGAAGCGGGGACTACGAGCAGTACTTC
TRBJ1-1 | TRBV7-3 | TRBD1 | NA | CASKTGANTEAFF | TGTGCCAGCAAGACAGGGGCGAACACTGAAGCTTTCTTT
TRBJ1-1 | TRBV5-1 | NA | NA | CASRLTLNTEAFF | TGCGCCAGCCGACTTACCTTGAACACTGAAGCTTTCTTT
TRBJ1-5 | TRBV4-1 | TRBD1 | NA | CASSLETGGNQPQHF | TGCGCCAGCAGCCTTGAGACAGGGGGGAATCAGCCCCAGCATTTT
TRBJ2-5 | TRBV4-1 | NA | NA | CASSQDTGRAQYF | TGCGCCAGCAGCCAAGATACAGGGAGGGCCCAGTACTTC
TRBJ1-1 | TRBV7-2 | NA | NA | CASSLAGRAYTEAFF | TGTGCCAGCAGCTTAGCGGGCAGGGCGTACACTGAAGCTTTCTTT
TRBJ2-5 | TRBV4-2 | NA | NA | CASSQERLGETQYF | TGTGCCAGCAGCCAAGAGAGGCTCGGAGAGACCCAGTACTTC
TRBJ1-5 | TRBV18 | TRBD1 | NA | CASSHGGQGYSNQPQHF | TGTGCCAGCTCCCATGGCGGACAGGGGTATAGCAATCAGCCCCAGCATTTT
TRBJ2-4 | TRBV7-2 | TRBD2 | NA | CASSRRLAGTGGIQYF | TGTGCCAGCAGCCGTCGACTAGCGGGGACTGGGGGCATTCAGTACTTC
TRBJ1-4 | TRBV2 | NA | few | CASRRQPTAEKLFF | TGTGCCAGCAGGAGACAGCCCACCGCCGAAAAACTGTTTTTT
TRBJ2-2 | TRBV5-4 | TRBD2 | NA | CASSAGVPANTGELFF | TGTGCCAGCAGCGCGGGGGTCCCCGCGAACACCGGGGAGCTGTTTTTT
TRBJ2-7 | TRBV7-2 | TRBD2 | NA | CASSLGPIAGLSEQYF | TGTGCCAGCAGCTTGGGGCCGATAGCGGGGTTAAGCGAGCAGTACTTC
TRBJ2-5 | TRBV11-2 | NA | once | CASSLGGGGRWETQYF | TGTGCCAGCAGCTTAGGAGGGGGGGGCCGGTGGGAGACCCAGTACTTC
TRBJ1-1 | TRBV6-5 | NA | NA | CASSLVFADTEAFF | TGTGCCAGCAGTCTGGTATTCGCGGATACTGAAGCTTTCTTT
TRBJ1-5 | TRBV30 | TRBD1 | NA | CAWSPGQGNQPQHF | TGTGCCTGGAGTCCAGGACAGGGCAATCAGCCCCAGCATTTT
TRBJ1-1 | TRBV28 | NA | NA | CATTVSRVRGEAFF | TGTGCCACCACAGTTTCAAGGGTTAGGGGTGAAGCTTTCTTT
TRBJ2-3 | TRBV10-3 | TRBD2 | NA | CASSGLASTDTQYF | TGTGCCAGTTCGGGACTAGCGTCCACAGATACGCAGTATTTT
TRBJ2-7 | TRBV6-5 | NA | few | CASSYSRTAYEQYF | TGTGCCAGCAGTTACTCCAGGACAGCCTACGAGCAGTACTTC
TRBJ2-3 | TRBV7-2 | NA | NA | CASSLVGGGTDTQYF | TGTGCCAGCAGCTTAGTGGGCGGGGGCACAGATACGCAGTATTTT
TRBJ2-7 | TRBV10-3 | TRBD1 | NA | CAISNRDSPWEQYF | TGTGCCATCAGTAACCGGGACAGCCCTTGGGAGCAGTACTTC
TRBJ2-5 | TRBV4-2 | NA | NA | CASSQEPRGSYLRTQYF | TGTGCCAGCAGCCAAGAACCTCGGGGGAGCTACCTCAGGACCCAGTACTTC
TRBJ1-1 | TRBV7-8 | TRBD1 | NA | CASSFDRGSYTEAFF | TGTGCCAGCAGCTTCGACAGGGGCTCGTACACTGAAGCTTTCTTT
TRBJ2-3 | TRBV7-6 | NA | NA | CASSLAWRGGRTDTQYF | TGTGCCAGCAGCTTAGCGTGGAGGGGGGGCCGTACAGATACGCAGTATTTT
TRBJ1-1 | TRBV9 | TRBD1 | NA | CASSAGGRGPEAFF | TGTGCCAGCAGCGCCGGGGGCAGGGGGCCCGAAGCTTTCTTT
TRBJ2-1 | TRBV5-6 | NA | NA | CASSRIGVNEQFF | TGCGCCAGCAGCCGGATAGGGGTCAATGAGCAGTTCTTC
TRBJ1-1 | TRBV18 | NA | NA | CASSPPSTEAFF | TGTGCCAGCTCACCACCCAGCACTGAAGCTTTCTTT
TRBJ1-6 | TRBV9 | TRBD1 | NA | CASSKGQGSSPLHF | TGTGCCAGCAGCAAAGGACAGGGTAGTTCACCCCTCCACTTT
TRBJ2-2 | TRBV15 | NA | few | CATSRDPGGVLTGELFF | TGTGCCACCAGCAGAGATCCTGGCGGGGTCCTCACCGGGGAGCTGTTTTTT
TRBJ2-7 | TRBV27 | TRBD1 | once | CASSDGTGGSYEQYF | TGTGCCAGCAGCGACGGGACAGGAGGGTCCTACGAGCAGTACTTC
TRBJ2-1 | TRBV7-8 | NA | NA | CASSLFGGAPPSTIPHEQFF | TGTGCCAGCAGCCTTTTCGGCGGGGCCCCCCCATCTACAATACCGCATGAGCAGTTCTTC
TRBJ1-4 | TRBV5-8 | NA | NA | CASSLGQTGTNEKLFF | TGTGCCAGCAGCCTCGGACAGACGGGCACTAATGAAAAACTGTTTTTT
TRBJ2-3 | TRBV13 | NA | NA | CASSLRETDTQYF | TGTGCCAGCAGCTTAAGGGAGACAGATACGCAGTATTTT
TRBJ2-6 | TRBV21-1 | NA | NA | CASSKEDTTGTSSGANVLTF | TGTGCCAGCAGCAAAGAGGATACAACAGGGACCAGCTCTGGGGCCAACGTCCTGACTTTC
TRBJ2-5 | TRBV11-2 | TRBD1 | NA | CASSLGQGRETQYF | TGTGCCAGCAGCCTCGGACAGGGTAGAGAGACCCAGTACTTC
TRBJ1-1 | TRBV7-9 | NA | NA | CASSPSGTEAFF | TGTGCCAGCAGCCCCTCAGGGACTGAAGCTTTCTTT
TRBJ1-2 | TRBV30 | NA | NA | CAWNRGGVGYTF | TGTGCCTGGAATCGAGGGGGGGTTGGCTACACCTTC
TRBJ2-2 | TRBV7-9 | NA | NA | CASSSPMAAGNTGELFF | TGTGCCAGCAGCTCCCCCATGGCAGCGGGGAACACCGGGGAGCTGTTTTTT
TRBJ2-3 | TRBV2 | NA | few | CASSVGRGPSDTQYF | TGTGCCAGCAGTGTAGGCAGGGGACCATCAGATACGCAGTATTTT
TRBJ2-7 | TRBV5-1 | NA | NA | CASSLAGSYEQYF | TGCGCCAGCAGCTTGGCCGGGTCCTACGAGCAGTACTTC
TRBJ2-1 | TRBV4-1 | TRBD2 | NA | CASSLVAGGSYNEQFF | TGCGCCAGCAGCCTAGTAGCGGGGGGGTCCTACAATGAGCAGTTCTTC
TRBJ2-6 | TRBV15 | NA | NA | CATSRDTSTGANVLTF | TGTGCCACCAGCAGAGATACATCGACTGGGGCCAACGTCCTGACTTTC
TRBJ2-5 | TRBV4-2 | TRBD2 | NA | CASSQDLIRGGGRETQYF | TGTGCCAGCAGCCAAGACCTAATCCGGGGGGGCGGGAGGGAGACCCAGTACTTC
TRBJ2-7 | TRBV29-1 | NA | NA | CSVAAGTTPGGEQYF | TGCAGCGTTGCGGCCGGGACAACCCCTGGAGGCGAGCAGTACTTC
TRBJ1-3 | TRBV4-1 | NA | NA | CASSQPIGGATPRGPGNTIYF | TGCGCCAGCAGCCAACCCATTGGTGGGGCGACCCCCCGCGGCCCTGGAAACACCATATATTTT